This T cell receptor (beta chain) appears in the sequencing data of a study of shared clonotypes between healthy human individuals. The CDR3 totals 16 residues. Deletions cut 0 bases from V and 3 bases from J, with 12 bases between. Germline V gene sequence: CDR1 MRHNA, CDR2 SNTAGT. Unsorted material relied on about 90 million PBMCs as the source of genomic DNA. Unsorted PBMC replicate PCRs drew on about 290 ng DNA, representing some 30,000 T cell genomes. Unsorted PBMC DNA sequencing spanned ten immunoSEQ deep assay plates. Some clones are missing from TCRdb's copy, which holds only in-frame ones; the method was immunoSEQ multiplex PCR. The data hold about 480,000 clones, with 79% observed a single time.

Material for sequencing was PBMCs. This chain links TRBV6-4 with TRBJ2-1, with D tentatively TRBD2 (6 bases). This TCR was recovered from a woman in her thirties or forties in good health. Some clones in this sample may be carry-over from other donors' samples. CDR3 sequence (DNA): TGTGCCAGCAGTGACTCGGACGGGAGTGGCTACAATGAGCAGTTCTTC. Its translation: CASSDSDGSGYNEQFF.